The 17 T cell receptor beta chains reported below all come from one sample, sequenced in a study of blood T cells in healthy people across ages. Through a sample-barcoded 5' primer and a J-beta primer mix, a second PCR was run for about 6 to 11 cycles. TCRdb re-called the 5' RACE reads with MiXCR, one entry per CDR3 protein. The sample consists of hundreds of thousands of distinct CDR3 sequences, about 42% of them appearing once. Sequenced material: blood. These receptors all come from a man aged 55 to 70 in good health.

This chain connects TRBV6-1 to TRBJ2-6, with D hard to call. Germline assignment: CDR1 MNHNS and CDR2 SASEGT. Trimming took 7 bases from V and 0 from J, leaving 10 bases between them. This CDR3 has 15 amino acids. CDR3 protein: CASTKVLSGANVLTF. In nucleotides, the CDR3 is TGTGCCAGCACTAAGGTTCTCTCTGGGGCCAACGTCCTGACTTTC.

The chain uses TRBV5-6 and TRBJ2-1; 10 bases fit TRBD2. V gave up 4 bases and J gave up 8 bases; unmatched junction bases: 15. The CDR3 is made up of 17 amino acids. Germline V gives CDR1 SGHDT, CDR2 YYEEEE. The CDR3 DNA follows: TGTGCCAGCAGCCCGGATGCCAGCGGGGGGGCAAGGTATGAGCAGTTCTTC. Residues: CASSPDASGGARYEQFF.

The chain uses TRBV15 and TRBJ2-1; 7 bases map to TRBD1. The CDR3 runs 16 residues. V shed 2 bases and J 4 bases; nucleotides not matched to a gene: 8. Per germline, CDR1 LNHNV and CDR2 YYDKDF (reference sequence). CDR3 sequence: CATSRRKGTVYNEQFF. For the CDR3, the DNA is TGTGCCACCAGCAGAAGGAAAGGGACAGTATACAATGAGCAGTTCTTC. Supplemented by reference TRBV15 and TRBJ2-1, the full variable domain reads DAMVIQNPRYQVTQFGKPVTLSCSQTLNHNVMYWYQQKSSQAPKLLFHYYDKDFNNEADTPDNFQSRRPNTSFCFLDIRSPGLGDTAMYLCATSRRKGTVYNEQFFGPGTRLTVL.

The chain links TRBV12-3 or TRBV12-4 to TRBJ2-3, with D perhaps TRBD1 (6 bases). The ends were cut back, 6 bases at V and 8 bases at J, with 12 bases in the middle. The CDR3 extends over 12 amino acids. For the CDR3, the DNA is TGTGCCAGCAGCAACAGGGCGAGTACGCAGTATTTT. Translation: CASSNRASTQYF.

This clonotype appeared a few times. This chain links TRBV7-2 with TRBJ2-5; 7 nucleotides agree with TRBD1. CDR1 is SGHTA and CDR2 is FQGNSA in the germline V gene. Trimming took 5 bases from V and 3 from J; bases not matched to a gene: 9. The CDR3 totals 15 residues. CDR3: CASSPHGTVKETQYF. CDR3 sequence (DNA): TGTGCCAGCAGCCCCCACGGGACAGTTAAAGAGACCCAGTACTTC.

This clonotype was counted a few times. The chain has TRBV6-1 and TRBJ1-5; possibly TRBD1 for D (6 bases). The CDR3 consists of 19 residues. With 2 bases removed from V and 3 bases from J, the gap between germline ends came to 23 bases. Germline V gives CDR1 MNHNS, CDR2 SASEGT. CDR3 in amino acids: CASSEIPVGFRGNNQPQHF. The CDR3 DNA follows: TGTGCCAGCAGTGAAATCCCCGTCGGTTTTAGGGGGAACAATCAGCCCCAGCATTTT.

The chain is built from TRBV4-3 and TRBJ1-2, with TRBD1 as a possible D gene (5 bases). Germline V gene data show CDR1 as LGHNA and CDR2 as YSLEER. This CDR3 comprises 14 residues. V was cut by 0 bases and J by 5 bases, with 10 bases left in between. The CDR3 nucleotides are TGCGCCAGCAGCCAAGATGAGACAGCTTATGGCTACACCTTC. Translation: CASSQDETAYGYTF.

The V gene is TRBV12-3 or TRBV12-4, the J gene TRBJ2-7; 8 bases map to TRBD2. The J call may not be correct, given that the DNA end is closer to TRBJ2-5. The CDR3 is made up of 16 amino acids. The CDR3 nucleotides read TGTGCCAGCACGACCGGCGGGGGGAGACATAAAGAGACCCAGTACTTC. Its translation is CASTTGGGRHKETQYF.

V and J are TRBV5-1 and TRBJ1-6, with D possibly matching TRBD1 (6 bases). The CDR3 totals 14 residues. Germline CDR1 is SGHRS and CDR2 is YFSETQ. Trimming stripped 4 bases from V and 14 bases from J, with 19 bases between. CDR3 sequence reads: CASSDGGGPWTLHF. DNA of the CDR3: TGCGCCAGCAGCGACGGGGGGGGCCCCTGGACCCTCCACTTT. Variable domain in full (rest from reference TRBV5-1 and TRBJ1-6): KAGVTQTPRYLIKTRGQQVTLSCSPISGHRSVSWYQQTPGQGLQFLFEYFSETQRNKGNFPGRFSGRQFSNSRSEMNVSTLELGDSALYLCASSDGGGPWTLHFGNGTRLTVT.

The chain joins TRBV6-6 to TRBJ2-5, with 16 bases aligning to TRBD2. The J segment lost 11 bases and the V segment lost 7 bases, leaving 10 bases of the junction unmatched. Germline V gives CDR1 MNHNY, CDR2 SVGAGI (reference sequence). The CDR3 is made up of 15 amino acids. The CDR3 sequence: CASTAWGLAGGEQYF. Written as DNA, the CDR3 is TGTGCCAGCACTGCCTGGGGACTAGCGGGAGGGGAGCAGTACTTC.

The CDR3 region has the DNA TGCGCCAGCAGCCAAGATTACCGCCAGCTCCTCTATGGCTACACCTTC. Residues: CASSQDYRQLLYGYTF. V gene TRBV4-3 combines with J gene TRBJ1-2; D is undetermined. Trimming cost V 0 bases and J 4 bases, with 15 bases left between them. The CDR3 covers 16 residues. The germline gives CDR1 LGHNA, CDR2 YSLEER.

The rearrangement joins TRBV7-2 to TRBJ2-5; D might be TRBD2 (7 bases). The CDR3 consists of 13 residues. V dropped 11 bases and J dropped 5 bases, with 18 bases sitting between them. CDR1 and CDR2 (germline): SGHTA, FQGNSA. In nucleotides, the CDR3 is TGTGCCGTTGGGACGGGGGGCGGTGAGACCCAGTACTTC. Its protein is CAVGTGGGETQYF.

V gene TRBV5-5 combines with J gene TRBJ2-1, with 7 bases lining up with TRBD1. The CDR3 spans 15 residues. Trimming at V came to 1 base and at J to 8 bases, leaving 9 bases not matched to a gene. CDR1 SGHKS and CDR2 YYEKEE come from the germline V gene (reference sequence). The CDR3 DNA sequence: TGTGCCAGCAGCTTGTCCTATGGACAGGCTCATGAGCAGTTCTTC. It specifies CASSLSYGQAHEQFF.

The chain links TRBV4-3 to TRBJ1-1; 8 nucleotides line up with TRBD1. J lost 4 bases, V lost 4 bases, and 11 bases had no gene match. The CDR3 contains 16 residues. CDR1 is LGHNA and CDR2 is YSLEER in the germline V gene. CDR3 in amino acids: CASSPDRGGPRTEAFF. CDR3 DNA sequence: TGCGCCAGCAGCCCTGACAGGGGCGGCCCTCGCACTGAAGCTTTCTTT.

The table lists this clonotype with a few counts. The V gene is TRBV6-5, the J gene TRBJ2-5; TRBD1 agrees at 11 bases. J gave up 11 bases and V 2 bases, and 7 bases lay outside the gene matches. This CDR3 region has 14 residues. Per germline, CDR1 MNHEY and CDR2 SVGAGI. This CDR3 reads CASSYGDRGFGQYF. CDR3 DNA: TGTGCCAGCAGTTACGGGGACAGGGGGTTCGGGCAGTACTTC.

The chain recombines TRBV20-1 with TRBJ2-5; 8 nucleotides match TRBD1. V gave up 3 bases and J gave up 6 bases; unmatched junction bases: 9. The CDR3 totals 14 residues. Germline V lookup: CDR1 DFQATT, CDR2 SNEGSKA (reference sequence). This CDR3 reads CSARMAGGLKTQYF. Written as DNA, the CDR3 is TGCAGTGCTAGGATGGCAGGGGGCTTGAAGACCCAGTACTTC.

Details on this clonotype: A read error may produce the germline difference seen at one junction end. The chain recombines TRBV11-2 with TRBJ2-5; TRBD1 matches 7 bases. This CDR3 contains 13 residues. Germline CDR1 SGHAT, CDR2 FQNNGV. For the CDR3, the DNA is TGTGCCGGCAGCACGGGACAGAGGGAGACCCAGTACTTC. As protein: CAGSTGQRETQYF.